This TCR beta chain was captured by sequencing in a study of T-cell reconstitution after alpha-beta-depleted transplantation in children. Preparation of the TCRbeta library was carried out with unique molecular identifiers. TCRdb processed the PCR reads anew with MiXCR; each CDR3 protein has one entry. Here the sample spans about 500,000 distinct CDR3 sequences, around a third being singletons. The CDR3 runs 15 residues. V was cut by 7 bases and J by 2 bases, with 13 bases left in between. Germline V CDR1 and CDR2: KGHDR, SFDVKD. The sequence was collected from a human donor who donated a stem cell graft to a child with aplastic anemia. The chain combines TRBV24-1 with TRBJ2-2, with D maybe TRBD1 (6 bases). The sequencing here drew on PBMCs from the stem cell graft donor, taken from the stem cell graft. The chain's CDR3 is CATRSRGPNTGELFF. The CDR3 DNA reads TGTGCCACCAGAAGCAGGGGCCCCAACACCGGGGAGCTGTTTTTT.